Following are 11 T cell receptor beta chains from one sample sequenced in a study of T cell clonality in common variable immunodeficiency (dated by TCRdb to 2014 to 2015). Library method: the immunoSEQ multiplex PCR assay. In TCRdb, the immuneACCESS table is reduced to in-frame sequences with V and J assigned. These tables do not hold every clone; where another copy was compared, an unresolved V gene accounts for under half, and the others remain unexplained. This sample contains 51,000 or so clones, none of which is a singleton. Of the sample, 2% to 2.5% is held by the ten largest clones. The sequenced material came from peripheral blood mononuclear cells. The receptors were sampled from a person aged 18 to 75 in good health.

This clone was detected ten times or more. CDR3 bases read: TGTGCCAGTGCCGGCCAAGAGACC. Protein sequence: CASAGQET. The entire CDR3 protein reads CASAGQETQYF. The rearrangement joins TRBV2 to TRBJ2-5; no definite D call. The read comes to an end 3 residues before the CDR3 does, leaving the germline J gene to fill in the end. The CDR3 sequence is 11 residues long. V gave up 9 bases and J gave up 1 base, with 6 bases separating them. Germline V gene sequence: CDR1 SNHLY, CDR2 FYNNEI.

This clone showed up many times. The CDR3 end lies 3 residues beyond the end of the read and is filled in from the germline J gene. V is TRBV19 and J is TRBJ2-2; D uncertain. The CDR3 has 14 amino acids. V was shortened by 7 bases and J by 1 base, with 10 bases between the two germline ends. CDR1 and CDR2 from the germline V gene are LNHDA and SQIVND (reference sequence). The CDR3 sequence is CASTYLVNTGELFF. Partial CDR3 DNA: TGTGCCAGTACATATCTAGTGAACACCGGGGAG.

Turning to this clone: The CDR3 goes on 3 residues after the read ends, and that part is filled in from the germline J gene. The chain couples TRBV18 to TRBJ2-3, with 8 nucleotides matching TRBD2. This CDR3 spans 15 amino acids. Germline V gene data show CDR1 as KGHSH and CDR2 as LQKENI. The CDR3: CASSPQSGGQEAQYF. CDR3 DNA, as far as it was read: TGTGCCAGCTCACCACAGAGCGGGGGCCAAGAGGCG.

Ten or more counts support this clone. The read gets to within 3 residues of the CDR3 end, and the germline J gene fills in the rest. The genes are TRBV19 and TRBJ1-2; 11 nucleotides agree with TRBD1. V shed 5 bases and J 4 bases; nucleotides not matched to a gene: 6. This CDR3 is 15 amino acids long. Germline-derived CDR1 and CDR2 are LNHDA and SQIVND (reference sequence). The sequenced part of the CDR3 DNA is TGTGCCAGTAGTCTTGCCGGGACAGGGGGCTATGGC. Encoded protein: CASSLAGTGGYG. The entire CDR3 protein reads CASSLAGTGGYGYTF. Together with reference TRBV19 and TRBJ1-2, the CDR3 gives the full variable domain: DGGITQSPKYLFRKEGQNVTLSCEQNLNHDAMYWYRQDPGQGLRLIYYSQIVNDFQKGDIAEGYSVSREKKESFPLTVTSAQKNPTAFYLCASSLAGTGGYGYTFGSGTRLTVV.

This clone was counted many times. Incomplete CDR3 DNA: TGCGCCAGCAGCTTGATGAAGTCTGGCCGCTCTGGGGCCAACGTG. Translated: CASSLMKSGRSGANV. The complete CDR3 reads CASSLMKSGRSGANVLFF. The chain carries TRBV5-1 and TRBJ2-2, with a weak D call TRBD1 (5 bases). The read terminates 3 residues before the CDR3 end, so the remaining end is supplied by the germline J gene. CDR1 is SGHRS and CDR2 is YFSETQ in the germline V gene. This CDR3 is built from 18 residues.

This clone was detected many times. The read ends 3 residues early relative to the CDR3; the germline J gene fills the gap. The chain recombines TRBV7-2 with TRBJ2-3; D possibly matches TRBD1 or TRBD2 (5 bases each). Germline assignment: CDR1 SGHTA and CDR2 FQGNSA. CDR3 length: 13 amino acids. The sequenced CDR3 bases are TGTGCCAGCAGCTTTCAGGGTACGGGAACG. It translates to CASSFQGTGT. The whole CDR3 protein is CASSFQGTGTQYF.

This clone was picked up many times. The sequenced fragment ends 3 residues before the CDR3 boundary, so the rest is inferred from the germline J gene. The chain has TRBV20-1 and TRBJ2-2, with D possibly matching TRBD2 (7 bases). The V end lost 6 bases, the J end lost 7 bases, and 21 bases lay between the germline ends. From germline, CDR1 is DFQATT and CDR2 SNEGSKA (reference sequence). There are 15 residues in the CDR3. This chain's CDR3 is CSAPRGGSYGGELFF. The sequenced part of the CDR3 DNA is TGCAGTGCCCCGAGGGGGGGGAGTTACGGCGGGGAG.

This clone has at least ten counts. With the read ending 3 residues before the CDR3 end, the germline J gene is used to fill in that end. The chain recombines TRBV30 with TRBJ2-1, with 8 bases aligning to TRBD2. This CDR3 is built from 11 residues. Germline V gene lookup returns CDR1 GTSNPN and CDR2 SVGIG (reference sequence). CDR3 sequence reads: CVTSGYNEQFF. The part of the CDR3 DNA that was read is TGTGTAACTAGCGGTTACAATGAG.

In its sample, this clone was seen many times. The sequenced fragment ends 3 residues before the CDR3 boundary, so the rest is inferred from the germline J gene. The V and J genes are TRBV19 and TRBJ2-1, with 9 positions matching TRBD2. Germline trimming cut 2 bases from V and 7 bases from J; bases unmatched to any gene: 6. The CDR3 sequence is 15 residues long. The germline CDR1 and CDR2 sequences are LNHDA and SQIVND (reference sequence). The sequenced CDR3 bases are TGTGCCAGTAGTATACTGGGAGGACTAGCGAATGAG. Residues: CASSILGGLANE. In full, the CDR3 reads CASSILGGLANEQFF.

CDR3 in amino acids: CASSGTGGATDTQYF. CDR3 DNA, as far as it was read: TGTGCCAGCAGCGGAACGGGTGGGGCCACAGATACG. This chain links TRBV7-2 with TRBJ2-3, with a tentative D call TRBD1 (5 bases). The read stops 3 residues short of the end of the CDR3; the missing end is completed from the germline J gene. CDR1 and CDR2 (germline): SGHTA, FQGNSA. With 5 bases removed from V and 2 bases from J, the gap between germline ends came to 14 bases. The CDR3 has 15 amino acids.

This clone occurred many times. Read coverage stops 3 residues before the CDR3 terminus; the germline J gene supplies the remainder. The V gene is TRBV9, the J gene TRBJ2-5; 10 bases are shared with TRBD2. From germline, CDR1 is SGDLS and CDR2 YYNGEE. The CDR3 has 15 amino acids. The V gene end was trimmed by 4 bases and the J gene end by 5 bases; junction bases not matched to a gene: 8. The DNA read from the CDR3 is TGTGCCAGCAGCACAGGGACTAGCGCGGTGGAGACC. Translated, it gives CASSTGTSAVET. The whole CDR3 sequence reads CASSTGTSAVETQYF.